The 3 T cell receptor beta chains below all came from one sample that was sequenced in a study of T cells in Graves' hyperthyroidism and ophthalmopathy. What was amplified from RNA transcripts were TCR beta CDR3 regions. A first-round RT-PCR of the TCR CDR3 used the HTBI primer set. TCRdb recomputed calls from the multiplex PCR reads with MiXCR, one row per CDR3 protein. The table lists some 500,000 distinct CDR3 sequences, less than 25% of them singletons. Material: blood. The receptors originated from a woman in her twenties or thirties with Graves' ophthalmopathy.

This clonotype was counted ten times or more. The chain joins TRBV27 to TRBJ1-2; the D gene is possibly TRBD1 (6 bases). This CDR3 comprises 13 residues. The V gene's germline CDR1 is MNHEY and CDR2 SMNVEV (reference sequence). Trimming took 6 bases from V and 1 from J, leaving 9 bases between them. The CDR3 loop is CASRGGVNYGYTF. CDR3 nucleotide sequence: TGTGCCAGCAGAGGGGGGGTTAACTATGGCTACACCTTC.

The chain joins TRBV6-1 to TRBJ2-7; D unresolved. In germline, CDR1 is MNHNS, CDR2 SASEGT. The V end lost 10 bases, the J end lost 2 bases, and 18 bases lay between the germline ends. The CDR3 runs 14 residues. CDR3 amino acids: CAINRSEIPYEQYF. As DNA, the CDR3 is TGTGCCATCAATAGGAGCGAAATCCCCTACGAGCAGTACTTC.

For this clonotype: A much larger clone lies one base from this, so it may be a read error. V gene TRBV11-2 combines with J gene TRBJ2-2, with D perhaps matching TRBD1 (5 bases). In germline, CDR1 is SGHAT, CDR2 FQNNGV. The CDR3 loop spans 17 amino acids. The CDR3, as DNA: TGTGCCGGCAGCTCCCCCAGGGCAGTCTCGAACACCGGGGAGCTGTTTTTT. This translates into CAGSSPRAVSNTGELFF.